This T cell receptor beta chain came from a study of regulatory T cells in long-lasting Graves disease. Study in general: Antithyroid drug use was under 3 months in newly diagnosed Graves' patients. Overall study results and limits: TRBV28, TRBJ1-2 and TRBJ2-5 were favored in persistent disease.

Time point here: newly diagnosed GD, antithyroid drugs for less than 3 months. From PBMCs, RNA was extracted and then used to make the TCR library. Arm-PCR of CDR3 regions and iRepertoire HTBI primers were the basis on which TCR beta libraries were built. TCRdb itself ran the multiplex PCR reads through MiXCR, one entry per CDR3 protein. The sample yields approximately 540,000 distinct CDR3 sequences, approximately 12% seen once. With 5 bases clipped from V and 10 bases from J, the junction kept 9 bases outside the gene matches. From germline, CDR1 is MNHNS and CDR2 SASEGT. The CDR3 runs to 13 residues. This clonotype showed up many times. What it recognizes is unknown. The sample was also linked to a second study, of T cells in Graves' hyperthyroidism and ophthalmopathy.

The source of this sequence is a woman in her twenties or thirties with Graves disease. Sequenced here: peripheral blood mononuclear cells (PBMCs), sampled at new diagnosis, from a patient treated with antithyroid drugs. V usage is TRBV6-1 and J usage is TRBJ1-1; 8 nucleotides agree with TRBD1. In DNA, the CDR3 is TGTGCCAGCAGTCGACAGGGGCCCTGGGCAGCTTTCTTT. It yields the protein CASSRQGPWAAFF.